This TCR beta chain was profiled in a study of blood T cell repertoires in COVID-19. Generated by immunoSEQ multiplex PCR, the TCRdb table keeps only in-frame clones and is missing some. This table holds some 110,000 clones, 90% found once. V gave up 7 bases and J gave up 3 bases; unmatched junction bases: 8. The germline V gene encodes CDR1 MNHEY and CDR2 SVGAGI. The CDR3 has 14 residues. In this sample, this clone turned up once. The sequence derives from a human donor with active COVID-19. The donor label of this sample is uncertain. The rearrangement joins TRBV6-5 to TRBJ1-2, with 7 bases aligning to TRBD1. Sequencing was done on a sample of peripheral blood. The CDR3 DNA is TGTGCCAGCAATAGACAGGGCATGGACTATGGCTACACCTTC. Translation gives CASNRQGMDYGYTF.